This TCR beta chain stems from a study of persistence of HIV-infected CD4 T cells. There are 15 residues in the CDR3. Germline V gene sequence: CDR1 MNHNS, CDR2 SASEGT. Trimming left V 2 bases short and J 7 bases short, with 15 bases between. The immunoSEQ assay was version 4, run in survey mode. The protocol was immunoSEQ multiplex PCR, while the TCRdb copy is restricted to in-frame clones and leaves out a portion. The repertoire has under 40,000 clones, 65% to 75% of them found once; the top ten carry roughly 1.3%. The stimulus was an HIV-1 Gag 15-mer peptide pool, about 1.1 ug/peptide/mL. Sorting of responding CD4+ T cells relied on upregulated CD40 ligand together with CD69. Comments on this clone: Its antigen remains unknown.

The source was CD4+ T cells sorted from PBMCs after 18-hour stimulation, collected from a patient who received antiretroviral therapy. The genes are TRBV6-1 and TRBJ1-3; tentative D call: TRBD1 (5 bases). This TCR was sampled from an adult man with HIV who was CMV-seropositive. This chain's CDR3 is CASSEFGTPANTIYF. The CDR3 bases are TGTGCCAGCAGTGAATTTGGGACTCCTGCGAACACCATATATTTT.